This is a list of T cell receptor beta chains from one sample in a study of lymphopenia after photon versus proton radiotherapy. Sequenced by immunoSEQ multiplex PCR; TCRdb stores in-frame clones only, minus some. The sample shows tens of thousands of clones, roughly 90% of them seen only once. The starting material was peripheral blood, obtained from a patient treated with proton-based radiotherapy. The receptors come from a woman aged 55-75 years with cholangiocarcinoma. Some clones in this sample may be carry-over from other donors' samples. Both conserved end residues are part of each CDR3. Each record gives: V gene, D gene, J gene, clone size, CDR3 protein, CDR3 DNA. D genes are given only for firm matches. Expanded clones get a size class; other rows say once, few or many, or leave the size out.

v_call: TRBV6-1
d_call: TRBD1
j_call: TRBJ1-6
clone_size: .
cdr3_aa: CATNLDRGGSPLHF
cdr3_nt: TGTGCCACCAACTTGGACAGGGGGGGTTCACCCCTCCACTTT

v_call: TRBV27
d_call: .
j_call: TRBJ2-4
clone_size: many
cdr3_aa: CAPRVNGGLAKNIQYF
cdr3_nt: TGTGCCCCCAGGGTCAACGGAGGTCTAGCCAAAAACATTCAGTACTTC

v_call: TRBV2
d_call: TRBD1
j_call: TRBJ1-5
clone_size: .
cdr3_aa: CASSDKHGQGGYSNQPQHF
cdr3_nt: TGTGCCAGCAGTGATAAACATGGACAGGGGGGATATAGCAATCAGCCCCAGCATTTT

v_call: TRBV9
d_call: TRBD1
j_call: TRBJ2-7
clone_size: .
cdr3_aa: CASSSPGTGVYEQYF
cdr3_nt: TGTGCCAGCAGCTCCCCCGGGACAGGGGTCTACGAGCAGTACTTC

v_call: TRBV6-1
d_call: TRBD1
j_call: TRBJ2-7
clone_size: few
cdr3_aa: CASSEAGRGNEQYF
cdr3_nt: TGTGCCAGCAGTGAAGCGGGCAGGGGGAACGAGCAGTACTTC

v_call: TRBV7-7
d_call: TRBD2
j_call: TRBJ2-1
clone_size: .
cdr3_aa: CASSSHGLAGEVGEQFF
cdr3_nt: TGTGCCAGCAGCTCACACGGACTAGCGGGAGAAGTAGGTGAGCAGTTCTTC

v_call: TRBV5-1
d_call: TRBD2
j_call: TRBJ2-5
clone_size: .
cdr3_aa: CASSGSERGTQYF
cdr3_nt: TGCGCCAGCAGCGGGTCGGAGCGGGGGACCCAGTACTTC

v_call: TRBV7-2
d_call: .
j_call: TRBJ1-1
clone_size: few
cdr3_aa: CASSSTRAANTEAFF
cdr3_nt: TGTGCCAGCAGCTCAACCAGGGCGGCGAACACTGAAGCTTTCTTT

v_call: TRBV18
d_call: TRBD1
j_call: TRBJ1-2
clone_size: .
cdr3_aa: CASSPTGARYGYTF
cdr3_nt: TGTGCCAGCTCACCCACAGGGGCGAGGTATGGCTACACCTTC

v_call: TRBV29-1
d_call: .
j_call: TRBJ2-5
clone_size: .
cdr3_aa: CSVGWERGETQYF
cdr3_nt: TGCAGCGTTGGGTGGGAGAGGGGAGAGACCCAGTACTTC

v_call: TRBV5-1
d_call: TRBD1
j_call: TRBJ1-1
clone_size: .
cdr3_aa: CASSPLDRAEAFF
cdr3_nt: TGCGCCAGCAGCCCCCTGGACAGGGCTGAAGCTTTCTTT

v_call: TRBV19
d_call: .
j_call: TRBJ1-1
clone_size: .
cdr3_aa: CASSISVNTEAFF
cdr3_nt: TGTGCCAGTAGTATCTCTGTGAACACTGAAGCTTTCTTT

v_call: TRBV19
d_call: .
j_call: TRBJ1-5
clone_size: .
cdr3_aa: CASTSDRDNQPQHF
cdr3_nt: .

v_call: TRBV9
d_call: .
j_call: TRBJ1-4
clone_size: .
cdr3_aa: CASSLGPAVSEKLFF
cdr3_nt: TGTGCCAGCAGCTTAGGACCGGCGGTTAGTGAAAAACTGTTTTTT

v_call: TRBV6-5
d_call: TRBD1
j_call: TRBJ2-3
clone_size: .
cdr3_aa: CASSRTGMGDTQYF
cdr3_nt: TGTGCCAGCAGTAGGACAGGGATGGGGGATACGCAGTATTTT

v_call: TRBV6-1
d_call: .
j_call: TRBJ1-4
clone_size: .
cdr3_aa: CASSWEQSNEKLFF
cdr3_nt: TGTGCCAGCAGTTGGGAACAGTCTAATGAAAAACTGTTTTTT

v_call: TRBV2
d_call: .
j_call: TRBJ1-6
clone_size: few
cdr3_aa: CASSQQGPRGSPLHF
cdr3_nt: TGTGCCAGCAGCCAACAGGGCCCGCGAGGTTCACCCCTCCACTTT

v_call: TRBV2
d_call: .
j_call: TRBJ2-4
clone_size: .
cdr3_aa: CASIPLAKNIQYF
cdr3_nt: TGTGCCAGCATACCCTTAGCCAAAAACATTCAGTACTTC

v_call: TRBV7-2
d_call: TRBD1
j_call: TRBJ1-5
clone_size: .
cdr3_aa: CASSLTGGNQPQHF
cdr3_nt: TGTGCCAGCAGCCTAACAGGGGGCAATCAGCCCCAGCATTTT

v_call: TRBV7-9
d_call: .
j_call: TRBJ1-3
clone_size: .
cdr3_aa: CASKGFSGNTIYF
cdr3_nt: TGTGCCAGCAAAGGGTTCTCTGGAAACACCATATATTTT

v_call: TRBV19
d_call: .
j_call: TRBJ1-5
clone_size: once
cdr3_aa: CASSYIRNANQPQHF
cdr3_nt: TGTGCCAGTAGTTATATCCGTAATGCCAATCAGCCCCAGCATTTT

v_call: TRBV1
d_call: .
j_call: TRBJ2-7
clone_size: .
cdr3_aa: CTSSQDRVRGGSYEQYF
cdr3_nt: TGCACCAGCAGCCAAGATCGTGTCCGCGGGGGCTCCTACGAGCAGTACTTC

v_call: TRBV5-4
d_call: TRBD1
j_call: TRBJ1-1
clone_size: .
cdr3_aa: CASSWGGQAGVTEAFF
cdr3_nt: TGTGCCAGCAGCTGGGGGGGACAGGCTGGGGTCACTGAAGCTTTCTTT

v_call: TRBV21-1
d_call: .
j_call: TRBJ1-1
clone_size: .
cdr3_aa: CASSKWPSPGSQGTAEAFF
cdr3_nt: TGTGCCAGCAGCAAATGGCCATCCCCCGGGAGTCAGGGGACCGCCGAAGCTTTCTTT

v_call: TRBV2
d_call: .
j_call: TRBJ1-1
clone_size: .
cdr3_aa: CASHGGRNTEAFF
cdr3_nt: TGTGCCAGCCACGGTGGGAGGAACACTGAAGCTTTCTTT

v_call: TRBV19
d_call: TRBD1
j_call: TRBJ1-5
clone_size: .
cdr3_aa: CASSINRGLSNQPQHF
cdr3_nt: TGTGCCAGTAGTATCAACAGGGGGCTAAGCAATCAGCCCCAGCATTTT

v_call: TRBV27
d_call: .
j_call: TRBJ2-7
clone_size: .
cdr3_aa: CASKAIGTTYEQYF
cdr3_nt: TGTGCCAGCAAGGCCATAGGGACAACCTACGAGCAGTACTTC

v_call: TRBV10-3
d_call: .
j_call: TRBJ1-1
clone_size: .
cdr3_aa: CAISEWNTEAFF
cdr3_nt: TGTGCCATCAGTGAATGGAACACTGAAGCTTTCTTT

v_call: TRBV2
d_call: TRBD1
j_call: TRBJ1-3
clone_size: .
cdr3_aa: CASNPRGRGNTIYF
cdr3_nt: TGTGCCAGCAACCCCAGGGGGCGCGGAAACACCATATATTTT